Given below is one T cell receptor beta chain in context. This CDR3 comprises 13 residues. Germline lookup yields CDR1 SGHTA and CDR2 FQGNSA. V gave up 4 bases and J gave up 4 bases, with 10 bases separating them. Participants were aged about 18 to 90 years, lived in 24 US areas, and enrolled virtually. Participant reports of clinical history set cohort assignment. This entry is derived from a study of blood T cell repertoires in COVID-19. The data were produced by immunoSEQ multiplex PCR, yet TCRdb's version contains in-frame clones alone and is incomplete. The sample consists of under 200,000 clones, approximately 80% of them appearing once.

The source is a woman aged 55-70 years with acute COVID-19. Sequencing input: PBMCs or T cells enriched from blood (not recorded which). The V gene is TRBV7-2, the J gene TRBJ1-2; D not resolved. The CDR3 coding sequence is TGTGCCAGCAGCTCGGTCAACTCCTATGGCTACACCTTC. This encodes CASSSVNSYGYTF.